Below are 18 T cell receptor beta chains sequenced from a single sample in a study of blood T cell repertoires in COVID-19. Assay used: immunoSEQ multiplex PCR; TCRdb lists only in-frame clones, some missing. The sample gives around 100,000 clones, less than 85% of which show up once; more than 20% is in the top ten. The sequenced material came from peripheral blood. These TCRs come from a man aged 70-80 years with active or convalescent COVID-19.

V gene TRBV6-5 combines with J gene TRBJ2-7; 8 bases line up with TRBD1. The CDR3 covers 14 residues. V lost 6 bases to trimming and J lost 2 bases; unmatched junction nucleotides: 6. Germline values: CDR1 MNHEY, CDR2 SVGAGI. The CDR3 bases are TGTGCCAGCAGGACAGGGGATACAACCTACGAGCAGTACTTC. Encoded protein: CASRTGDTTYEQYF.

The gene calls are TRBV6-6 and TRBJ1-1; TRBD1 matches at 7 bases. CDR3 size: 15 residues. The trim removed 1 base at V and 6 bases at J, leaving 8 bases unmatched. Germline lookup yields CDR1 MNHNY and CDR2 SVGAGI (reference sequence). The DNA for the CDR3 is TGTGCCAGCAGTTACTTGACAGGGAGGTACCCTGAAGCTTTCTTT. Encoded protein: CASSYLTGRYPEAFF.

The genes are TRBV9 and TRBJ1-2; the D gene is possibly TRBD1 (6 bases). V gave up 0 bases and J gave up 5 bases, with 20 bases separating them. The CDR3 sequence is 17 residues long. Germline V gives CDR1 SGDLS, CDR2 YYNGEE. CDR3 in DNA: TGTGCCAGCAGCGTAGCTACCGGGGGGCAGCTTAAGTATGGCTACACCTTC. Translating gives CASSVATGGQLKYGYTF.

This chain connects TRBV14 to TRBJ2-7, with a tentative D call TRBD1 (6 bases). Germline lookup yields CDR1 SGHDN and CDR2 FVKESK. V was shortened by 5 bases and J by 1 base, with 12 bases between the two germline ends. This CDR3 region has 14 residues. The CDR3 DNA reads as TGTGCCAGCAGCTCCCAAACAGGGTCCTACGAGCAGTACTTC. Translated, it gives CASSSQTGSYEQYF. The entire variable domain, with the rest obtained from reference TRBV14 and TRBJ2-7, is as follows: EAGVTQFPSHSVIEKGQTVTLRCDPISGHDNLYWYRRVMGKEIKFLLHFVKESKQDESGMPNNRFLAERTGGTYSTLKVQPAELEDSGVYFCASSSQTGSYEQYFGPGTRLTVT.

This clone appeared once. This chain links TRBV7-8 with TRBJ2-1; TRBD1 matches at 8 bases. The trim removed 2 bases at V and 16 bases at J, leaving 7 bases unmatched. This CDR3 comprises 12 residues. In germline, CDR1 is SGHVS, CDR2 FQNEAQ. The CDR3 loop reads CASSLSGGEEFF. DNA of the CDR3: TGTGCCAGCAGCTTATCAGGGGGCGAGGAATTCTTC.

The DNA for the CDR3 is TGTGCCAGCAGTGATCAGGGTAGTATGGGAGAAAAACTGTTTTTT. As protein: CASSDQGSMGEKLFF. This rearrangement joins TRBV6-1 to TRBJ1-4; possibly TRBD1 for D (5 bases). The germline V gene has CDR1 MNHNS and CDR2 SASEGT. The CDR3 has 15 residues. Trimming cost V 3 bases and J 8 bases, with 16 bases left between them.

This clone has a single count. The V and J genes are TRBV5-1 and TRBJ1-4; 7 bases are shared with TRBD1. Trimming at V came to 4 bases and at J to 1 base, leaving 13 bases not matched to a gene. The CDR3 runs 18 residues. CDR1 SGHRS and CDR2 YFSETQ come from the germline V gene. DNA for the CDR3: TGCGCCAGCAGCATCTCCGGGACAGCCTTTGGAACTAATGAAAAACTGTTTTTT. This translates into CASSISGTAFGTNEKLFF.

This sequence joins TRBV5-1 and TRBJ2-3; 8 nucleotides line up with TRBD2. Trimming at V came to 4 bases and at J to 6 bases, leaving 7 bases not matched to a gene. CDR3 length: 14 amino acids. Germline values: CDR1 SGHRS, CDR2 YFSETQ. CDR3 loop: CASSPGLAGDTQYF. The CDR3 coding sequence is TGCGCCAGCAGCCCCGGACTAGCTGGCGATACGCAGTATTTT.

The rearrangement uses TRBV12-5 and TRBJ1-3; perhaps TRBD1 as D (6 bases). The CDR3 is 13 residues long. V was shortened by 7 bases and J by 3 bases, with 10 bases between the two germline ends. The V gene's germline CDR1 is LGHNT and CDR2 FRNRAP. The CDR3 loop is CASVKDSGNTIYF. The DNA for the CDR3 is TGTGCTAGTGTTAAGGACAGTGGAAACACCATATATTTT.

This chain joins TRBV20-1 and TRBJ2-7, with TRBD2 identical over 12 bases. V lost 3 bases, J lost 1 base, and 7 bases stayed unmatched. The CDR3 consists of 16 residues. CDR1 is DFQATT, CDR2 SNEGSKA, per germline (reference sequence). CDR3 nucleotide sequence: TGCAGTGCTAGTGCCCGAGGACTAGCGGGATCCTACGAGCAGTACTTC. Encoded protein: CSASARGLAGSYEQYF.

The chain links TRBV5-5 to TRBJ1-1; unclear D gene. Between the trimmed V and J ends, which lost 0 bases and 5 bases, there was a span of 11 bases. CDR1 is SGHKS and CDR2 is YYEKEE in the germline V gene (reference sequence). The CDR3 is made up of 14 amino acids. This chain's CDR3 is CASSLDRIRTEAFF. The CDR3, as DNA: TGTGCCAGCAGCTTGGACAGAATACGGACTGAAGCTTTCTTT. Using reference TRBV5-5 and TRBJ1-1 for the parts outside the CDR3, the full variable domain is DAGVTQSPTHLIKTRGQQVTLRCSPISGHKSVSWYQQVLGQGPQFIFQYYEKEERGRGNFPDRFSARQFPNYSSELNVNALLLGDSALYLCASSLDRIRTEAFFGQGTRLTVV.

CDR3 sequence: CASSPQWTSLNKNIQYF. The DNA for the CDR3 is TGTGCCAGCAGCCCCCAATGGACTAGCTTGAACAAAAACATTCAGTACTTC. The chain has TRBV4-2 and TRBJ2-4, with 8 positions matching TRBD2. V lost 4 bases to trimming and J lost 3 bases; unmatched junction nucleotides: 11. The CDR3 is 17 residues long. In germline, CDR1 is LGHNA, CDR2 YNFKEQ.

The chain joins TRBV5-1 to TRBJ1-1; D gene unclear. V lost 2 bases and J lost 1, with 12 bases in between. The CDR3 spans 15 residues. Per germline, CDR1 SGHRS and CDR2 YFSETQ. Here the CDR3 reads CASSLPGGGNTEAFF. The DNA for the CDR3 is TGCGCCAGCAGCTTACCGGGTGGAGGGAACACTGAAGCTTTCTTT. Together with reference TRBV5-1 and TRBJ1-1, the CDR3 gives the full variable domain: KAGVTQTPRYLIKTRGQQVTLSCSPISGHRSVSWYQQTPGQGLQFLFEYFSETQRNKGNFPGRFSGRQFSNSRSEMNVSTLELGDSALYLCASSLPGGGNTEAFFGQGTRLTVV.

This chain uses TRBV7-2 with TRBJ1-5, with TRBD1 matching over 8 bases. Germline assignment: CDR1 SGHTA and CDR2 FQGNSA. V was pared by 5 bases and J by 2 bases, with 5 bases of the junction left unmatched. The CDR3 runs to 15 residues. The CDR3 DNA reads as TGTGCCAGCAGCCGCAGGGGGCAGCGCAATCAGCCCCAGCATTTT. It is translated as CASSRRGQRNQPQHF.

J is TRBJ1-5 and V is TRBV28, with a tentative D call TRBD1 (5 bases). This CDR3 comprises 15 residues. V shed 7 bases and J shed 1 base, with 14 bases lying between them. CDR1 is MDHEN, CDR2 SYDVKM, per germline. CDR3 loop: CASNPTGGSNQPQHF. DNA for the CDR3: TGTGCCAGCAATCCCACGGGGGGAAGCAATCAGCCCCAGCATTTT.

The chain links TRBV5-4 to TRBJ2-7, with no clear D. Trimming cost V 5 bases and J 0 bases, with 9 bases left between them. This CDR3 contains 13 residues. Per the germline V gene, CDR1 is SGHNT and CDR2 is YYREEE (reference sequence). CDR3 loop: CASSLAVSYEQYF. The CDR3 coding sequence is TGTGCCAGCAGTCTGGCGGTCTCCTACGAGCAGTACTTC.

V usage is TRBV28 and J usage is TRBJ1-4; 8 nucleotides agree with TRBD1. CDR3 length equals 14 residues. The trim removed 8 bases at V and 13 bases at J, leaving 15 bases unmatched. The germline V gene encodes CDR1 MDHEN and CDR2 SYDVKM. The CDR3 DNA is TGTGCCAGCGGAAGGACAGGGTACGTGGTTGGACTGTTTTTT. This encodes CASGRTGYVVGLFF.

This sequence joins TRBV9 and TRBJ1-4; D gene unclear. This CDR3 comprises 14 residues. Germline V gives CDR1 SGDLS, CDR2 YYNGEE. Deletions cut 2 bases from V and 5 bases from J, with 10 bases between. The CDR3 nucleotides read TGTGCCAGCAGCGTTGGGCCGAACAATGAAAAACTGTTTTTT. Protein sequence: CASSVGPNNEKLFF.